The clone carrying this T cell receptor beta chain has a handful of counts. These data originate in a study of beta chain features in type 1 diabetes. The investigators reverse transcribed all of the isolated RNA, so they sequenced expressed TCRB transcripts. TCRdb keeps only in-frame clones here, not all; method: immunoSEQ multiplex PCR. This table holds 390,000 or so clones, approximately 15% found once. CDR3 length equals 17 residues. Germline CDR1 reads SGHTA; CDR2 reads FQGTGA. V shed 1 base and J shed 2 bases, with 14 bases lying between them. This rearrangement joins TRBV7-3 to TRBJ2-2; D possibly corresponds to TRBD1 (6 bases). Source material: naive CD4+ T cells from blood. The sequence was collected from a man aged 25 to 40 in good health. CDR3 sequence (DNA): TGTGCCAGCAGCTTAATAGCCGGCAGGGGCAACACCGGGGAGCTGTTTTTT. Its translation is CASSLIAGRGNTGELFF.